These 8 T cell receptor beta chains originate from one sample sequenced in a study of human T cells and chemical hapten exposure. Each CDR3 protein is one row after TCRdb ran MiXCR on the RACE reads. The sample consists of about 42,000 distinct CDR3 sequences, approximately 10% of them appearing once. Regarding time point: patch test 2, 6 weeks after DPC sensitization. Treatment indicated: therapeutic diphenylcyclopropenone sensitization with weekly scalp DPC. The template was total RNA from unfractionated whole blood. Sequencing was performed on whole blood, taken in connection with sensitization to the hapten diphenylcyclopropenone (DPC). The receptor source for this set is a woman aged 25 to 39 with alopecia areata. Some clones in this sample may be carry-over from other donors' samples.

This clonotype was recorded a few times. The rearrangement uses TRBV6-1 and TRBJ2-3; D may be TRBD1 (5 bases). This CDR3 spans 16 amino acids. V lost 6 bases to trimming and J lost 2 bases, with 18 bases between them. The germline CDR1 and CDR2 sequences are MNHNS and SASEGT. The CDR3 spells CASSQKGFRNTDTQYF. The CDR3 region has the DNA TGTGCCAGCAGCCAAAAGGGGTTCAGAAACACAGATACGCAGTATTTT.

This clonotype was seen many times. CDR3 loop: CASSPSDTQYF. Here the CDR3 DNA reads TGTGCCAGCTCACCGTCAGATACGCAGTATTTT. This sequence joins TRBV18 and TRBJ2-3; D is ambiguous. Trimming pared 3 bases from V and 4 bases from J, leaving 2 bases between. Germline V gives CDR1 KGHSH, CDR2 LQKENI. The CDR3 loop spans 11 amino acids.

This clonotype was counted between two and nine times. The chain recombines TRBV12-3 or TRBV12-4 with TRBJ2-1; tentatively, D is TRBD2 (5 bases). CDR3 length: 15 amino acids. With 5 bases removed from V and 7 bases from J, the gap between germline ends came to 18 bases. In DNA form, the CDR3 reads TGTGCCAGCAGTCCTGTGAGGGCGGTGGGAAATGAGCAGTTCTTC. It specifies CASSPVRAVGNEQFF.

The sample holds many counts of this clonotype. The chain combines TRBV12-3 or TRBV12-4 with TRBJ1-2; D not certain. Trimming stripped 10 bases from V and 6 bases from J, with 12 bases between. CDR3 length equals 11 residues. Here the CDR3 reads CAIFRVDGYTF. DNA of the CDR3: TGTGCCATATTCCGCGTGGATGGCTACACCTTC.

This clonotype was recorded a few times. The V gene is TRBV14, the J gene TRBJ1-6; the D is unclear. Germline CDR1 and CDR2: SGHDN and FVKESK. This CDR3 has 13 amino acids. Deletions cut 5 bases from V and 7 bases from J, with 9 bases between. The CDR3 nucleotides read TGTGCCAGCAGCGTAACGGTAAATTCACCCCTCCACTTT. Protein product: CASSVTVNSPLHF.

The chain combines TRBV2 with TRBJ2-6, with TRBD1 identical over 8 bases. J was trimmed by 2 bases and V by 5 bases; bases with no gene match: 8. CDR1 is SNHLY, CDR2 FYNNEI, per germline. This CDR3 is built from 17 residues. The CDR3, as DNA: TGTGCCAGCAGTTCTGACAGGGGAGGCCCTGGGGCCAACGTCCTGACTTTC. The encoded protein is CASSSDRGGPGANVLTF.

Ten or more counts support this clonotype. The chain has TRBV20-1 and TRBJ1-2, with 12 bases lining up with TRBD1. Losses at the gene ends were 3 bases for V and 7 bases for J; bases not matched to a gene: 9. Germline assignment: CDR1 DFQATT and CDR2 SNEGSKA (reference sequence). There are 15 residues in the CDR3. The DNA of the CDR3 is TGCAGTGCTAGGGAACCGGGACAGGGGGCTGGTGGCTACACCTTC. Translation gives CSAREPGQGAGGYTF.

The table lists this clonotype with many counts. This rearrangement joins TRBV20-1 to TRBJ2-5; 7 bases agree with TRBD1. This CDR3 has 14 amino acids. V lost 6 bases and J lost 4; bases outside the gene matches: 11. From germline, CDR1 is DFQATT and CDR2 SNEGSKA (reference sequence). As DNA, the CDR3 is TGCAGTGCCTTAGAGCTGGCAGGGGGAGAGACCCAGTACTTC. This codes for CSALELAGGETQYF.